This TCR beta chain is drawn from a study of T cell responses to AZD1222 COVID-19 vaccine. General observations from the study: Of the AZD1222 recipients, only 5 to 7 were seropositive at baseline. Reports say nearly half of spike-specific TCRs go after unmutated variant regions. With dominance at 160-218 and 743-854, vaccine-associated CD4 TCRs spanned spike.

The CDR3 runs 17 residues. Trimming took 4 bases from V and 2 from J, leaving 18 bases between them. CDR1 is MNHEY, CDR2 SMNVEV, per germline (reference sequence). Points on this clone: The antigen is not known.

Assay: immunoSEQ multiplex PCR; the TCRdb copy retains only in-frame clones and omits some. The data contain roughly 140,000 clones, 90% of them singletons. Second-dose timings of about 4 or about 12 weeks were pooled. V is TRBV27 and J is TRBJ2-1; D may be TRBD2 (6 bases). The starting material was peripheral blood, obtained 28 days after the second AZD1222 dose. This sequence was found in an adult who received the AZD1222 COVID-19 vaccine. The CDR3 nucleotides read TGTGCCAGCAGTTCCCGGGGACTGGTTAATACCTACAATGAGCAGTTCTTC. It specifies CASSSRGLVNTYNEQFF.